These 10 T cell receptor beta chains were sequenced from one sample in a study of T cell responses to AZD1222 COVID-19 vaccine. Clones were read by immunoSEQ multiplex PCR, and TCRdb kept only the in-frame ones, dropping some. The sample comprises approximately 160,000 clones, roughly nine tenths of which are singletons, and around 2.9% rests with the top ten. The sample consisted of peripheral blood, taken on day 0 of AZD1222 vaccination. The receptors were gathered from an adult in good health.

Here the CDR3 reads CASSEQVRYEQYF. CDR3 DNA: TGTGCCAGCAGTGAGCAGGTACGGTACGAGCAGTACTTC. The chain employs TRBV6-1 and TRBJ2-7, with unresolved D. Germline-derived CDR1 and CDR2 are MNHNS and SASEGT. V lost 3 bases and J lost 4, with 10 bases in between. The CDR3 runs to 13 residues.

The chain uses TRBV7-2 and TRBJ2-3; TRBD2 agrees at 8 bases. J gave up 5 bases and V 5 bases, and 15 bases lay outside the gene matches. CDR1 and CDR2 (germline): SGHTA, FQGNSA. The CDR3 consists of 17 residues. The CDR3 spells CASSPRRPGGGLDTQYF. CDR3 sequence (DNA): TGTGCCAGCAGCCCCCGTCGCCCGGGGGGGGGATTAGATACGCAGTATTTT.

The rearrangement joins TRBV11-2 to TRBJ1-5, with TRBD1 identical over 7 bases. V lost 5 bases, J lost 6 bases, and 10 bases stayed unmatched. The CDR3 totals 15 residues. Germline loops: CDR1 SGHAT, CDR2 FQNNGV. The CDR3 DNA reads as TGTGCCAGCAGCCCCTCCGGGGACAGAGGTCAGCCCCAGCATTTT. Protein: CASSPSGDRGQPQHF.

V usage is TRBV9 and J usage is TRBJ1-3; D gene unclear. This CDR3 is built from 14 residues. Germline V CDR1 and CDR2: SGDLS, YYNGEE. The V end was cut by 0 bases, the J end by 2 bases, with 6 bases between. This CDR3 is CASSVAGTGNTIYF. The DNA of the CDR3 is TGTGCCAGCAGCGTAGCGGGGACTGGAAACACCATATATTTT.

The gene calls are TRBV10-3 and TRBJ2-7; the match to TRBD2 covers 10 bases. The CDR3 is 15 amino acids. Germline V gives CDR1 ENHRY, CDR2 SYGVKD. V lost 4 bases and J lost 4; bases outside the gene matches: 7. This CDR3 reads CAISGASGGSYEQYF. As DNA, the CDR3 is TGTGCCATCAGTGGGGCTAGCGGGGGCTCTTACGAGCAGTACTTC.

This clone was seen a single time. This chain joins TRBV6-2 or TRBV6-3 and TRBJ1-1, with D possibly being TRBD1 (6 bases). CDR3 size: 14 residues. Germline CDR1 reads MNHEY; CDR2 reads SVGEGT. V dropped 4 bases and J dropped 1 base, with 10 bases sitting between them. CDR3 DNA sequence: TGTGCCAGCAGTTGGAGACAGGCGAACACTGAAGCTTTCTTT. It yields the protein CASSWRQANTEAFF.

The chain is built from TRBV4-3 and TRBJ2-7; D unresolved. The CDR3 loop spans 13 amino acids. The V gene's germline CDR1 is LGHNA and CDR2 YSLEER. The V end was cut by 4 bases, the J end by 0 bases, with 7 bases between. As DNA, the CDR3 is TGCGCCAGCAGCCTAGAACACTCCTACGAGCAGTACTTC. It codes for CASSLEHSYEQYF.

This clone showed up just once. This chain uses TRBV5-1 with TRBJ2-7; tentative D call: TRBD1 (5 bases). Germline V gene lookup returns CDR1 SGHRS and CDR2 YFSETQ. V shed 4 bases and J shed 2 bases, with 13 bases lying between them. The CDR3 length is 14 residues. The CDR3 region is CASSGAGVTYEQYF. DNA for the CDR3: TGCGCCAGCAGCGGGGCAGGAGTAACCTACGAGCAGTACTTC. Together with reference TRBV5-1 and TRBJ2-7, the CDR3 gives the full variable domain: KAGVTQTPRYLIKTRGQQVTLSCSPISGHRSVSWYQQTPGQGLQFLFEYFSETQRNKGNFPGRFSGRQFSNSRSEMNVSTLELGDSALYLCASSGAGVTYEQYFGPGTRLTVT.

In DNA form, the CDR3 reads TGTGCCAGCAGTGAGGGGACTAGCCCAGATACGCAGTATTTT. Amino acid sequence: CASSEGTSPDTQYF. The chain recombines TRBV6-6 with TRBJ2-3; 9 bases fit TRBD2. CDR1 and CDR2 (germline): MNHNY, SVGAGI (reference sequence). Trimming took 5 bases from V and 4 from J; bases not matched to a gene: 4. The CDR3 has 14 amino acids.

The CDR3 DNA reads as TGTGCCACCAGCAGAGGGCAGGGGGTGGCTAACTATGGCTACACCTTC. Its translation is CATSRGQGVANYGYTF. The V and J genes are TRBV15 and TRBJ1-2; 7 bases map to TRBD1. The CDR3 has 16 amino acids. Trimming took 1 base from V and 0 from J; bases not matched to a gene: 5. The germline CDR1 and CDR2 sequences are LNHNV and YYDKDF (reference sequence).